This TCR beta chain originates from a study of PD-1 blockade in mismatch repair-deficient tumors (dated by TCRdb to the late 2010s). A note on the overall study: Between September 2013 and September 2016, the trial enrolled about 93 consecutive patients with approximately eleven mismatch repair-deficient cancer types, every one of whom had been previously treated and was progressing. Tumor-associated T cell clones in the peripheral blood of patients responding to PD-1 blockade were tracked using deep sequencing of TCR CDR3 regions.

With respect to this clone: The antigen it recognizes is unknown. No much larger clonotype is one base removed from it; base qualities were not supplied.

Libraries were made using the immunoSEQ multiplex PCR assay. The immuneACCESS repertoire file appears here via TCRdb, limited to in-frame rearrangements. These files lack a portion of the clones; in checked studies, under half of the deficit traces to unresolved V genes, and the cause of the others is not known. The sample table contains about 38,000 clones; only one count was recorded for 80% to 90% of them. The top ten constitute roughly 3.9% of the sample. On the study overall, not on this receptor specifically: After pembrolizumab, tumor-resident clones, which were often undetectable in blood before treatment, expanded rapidly and then contracted, generally ahead of radiologic responses.

CDR1 is given as KGHSH and CDR2 as LQKENI, both from the germline V gene. Trimming leaves V shorter by 2 bases and J shorter by 4 bases, with the junction holding 5 bases beyond the gene matches. The CDR3 sequence holds 15 residues, the cysteine and phenylalanine included. Only CDR3 DNA remains: 45 bases, in frame from the first base. For each enrolled patient, mismatch repair deficiency was established using either polymerase chain reaction or immunohistochemistry. TCR sequencing was performed for a few patients who responded to pembrolizumab therapy. Pembrolizumab PD-1 blockade was prospectively tested in advanced mismatch repair-deficient cancers, regardless of tissue of origin, in the phase II trial. Serial peripheral blood T cell samples were collected before and at multiple times after starting PD-1 blockade. The timing of each blood sample was reported as weeks after the first dose of pembrolizumab.

The V gene is TRBV18 and the J gene is TRBJ1-1, with 9 bases matching TRBD1. The TCR comes from an adult with mismatch repair-deficient cancer. This specimen was peripheral blood, taken around 76 weeks after starting pembrolizumab. At the DNA level, the sequence is TGTGCCAGCTCACCATTAGGACAGGGGATCACTGAAGCTTTCTTT. The translation is CASSPLGQGITEAFF.